The 19 T cell receptor beta chains reported below all come from one sample, sequenced in a study of blood T cell repertoires in COVID-19. The data were produced by immunoSEQ multiplex PCR, yet TCRdb's version contains in-frame clones alone and is incomplete. Of about 390,000 clones listed, roughly 86% are singletons. Sequencing was done on a sample of peripheral blood. These receptors all come from a woman aged 60-75 years with COVID-19, enrolled during active disease.

This chain connects TRBV19 to TRBJ1-1; the D gene is possibly TRBD1 (6 bases). This CDR3 has 13 residues. V shed 9 bases and J shed 3 bases, with 14 bases lying between them. CDR1 and CDR2 from the germline V gene are LNHDA and SQIVND (reference sequence). Written as DNA, the CDR3 is TGTGCCAGCAGAGGACAGCAGTACACTGAAGCTTTCTTT. Its protein is CASRGQQYTEAFF.

The DNA of the CDR3 is TGTGCCAGTAATAAAGGGGGCCAAAACACCGGGGAGCTGTTTTTT. Its translation is CASNKGGQNTGELFF. The chain links TRBV19 to TRBJ2-2; 7 bases match TRBD1. Trimming at V came to 7 bases and at J to 2 bases, leaving 7 bases not matched to a gene. The CDR3 length is 15 residues. Germline V gene lookup returns CDR1 LNHDA and CDR2 SQIVND (reference sequence).

The table lists this clone with a count of one. CDR3 bases: TGTGCCAGCAGCTTTGACGGGACAGTGTCCTACGAGCAGTACTTC. It encodes CASSFDGTVSYEQYF. The V gene is TRBV7-2, the J gene TRBJ2-7; 7 bases map to TRBD1. The V segment lost 3 bases and the J segment 1 base; nucleotides outside the gene matches: 6. The CDR3 runs to 15 residues. The germline CDR1 and CDR2 sequences are SGHTA and FQGNSA. Full variable domain (outside the CDR3, taken from reference TRBV7-2 and TRBJ2-7): GAGVSQSPSNKVTEKGKDVELRCDPISGHTALYWYRQSLGQGLEFLIYFQGNSAPDKSGLPSDRFSAERTGGSVSTLTIQRTQQEDSAVYLCASSFDGTVSYEQYFGPGTRLTVT.

CDR3 nucleotide sequence: TGTGCCAGCAGCCGGGGGGACAGGGGGCACGAAAAACTGTTTTTT. Translated, it gives CASSRGDRGHEKLFF. V usage is TRBV5-4 and J usage is TRBJ1-4; TRBD1 aligns across 12 bases. J gave up 8 bases and V 4 bases, and 6 bases lay outside the gene matches. The CDR3 has 15 amino acids. The V gene's germline CDR1 is SGHNT and CDR2 YYREEE (reference sequence).

The chain links TRBV9 to TRBJ1-4; 8 bases align to TRBD1. CDR3 size: 16 residues. Germline CDR1 reads SGDLS; CDR2 reads YYNGEE. The trim removed 2 bases at V and 6 bases at J, leaving 9 bases unmatched. For the CDR3, the DNA is TGTGCCAGCAGCGTGACTCCCGGGACAGGTGATGAAAAACTGTTTTTT. It encodes CASSVTPGTGDEKLFF. The variable domain in full, completed from reference TRBV9 and TRBJ1-4, reads DSGVTQTPKHLITATGQRVTLRCSPRSGDLSVYWYQQSLDQGLQFLIQYYNGEERAKGNILERFSAQQFPDLHSELNLSSLELGDSALYFCASSVTPGTGDEKLFFGSGTQLSVL.

V gene TRBV3-1 (or the pseudogene TRBV3-2) combines with J gene TRBJ1-1; 9 nucleotides align to TRBD1. Unmatched junction bases numbered 7, after V lost 4 bases and J lost 1 base. This CDR3 region has 16 residues. The germline V gene has CDR1 LGHDT and CDR2 YNNKEL (reference sequence). The CDR3 loop reads CASSPLSTGGNTEAFF. CDR3 nucleotides: TGTGCCAGCAGCCCTCTGTCGACAGGGGGGAACACTGAAGCTTTCTTT.

This chain joins TRBV27 and TRBJ1-6, with unresolved D. Trimming stripped 4 bases from V and 11 bases from J, with 12 bases between. CDR3 length: 13 residues. Germline V gives CDR1 MNHEY, CDR2 SMNVEV (reference sequence). The CDR3 loop is CASSSHRGAPLHF. The CDR3 coding sequence is TGTGCCAGCAGTTCCCACCGGGGTGCACCCCTCCACTTT.

The V call is TRBV3-1 (or the pseudogene TRBV3-2), the J call TRBJ2-7; 7 bases agree with TRBD1. Trimming cost V 6 bases and J 7 bases; bases outside gene matches: 12. The CDR3 totals 14 residues. CDR1 LGHDT and CDR2 YNNKEL come from the germline V gene (reference sequence). CDR3 protein: CASSRYQGGLEQYF. The CDR3 nucleotides read TGTGCCAGCAGTCGCTATCAAGGGGGCTTGGAGCAGTACTTC.

CDR3 sequence (DNA): TGTGCCAGCTCTTCACCCCGGACAGCTTGGGCCGGGGAGCTGTTTTTT. Protein product: CASSSPRTAWAGELFF. This rearrangement joins TRBV18 to TRBJ2-2; TRBD1 might be the D (6 bases). The V end lost 6 bases, the J end lost 6 bases, and 20 bases lay between the germline ends. The CDR3 is made up of 16 amino acids. CDR1 is KGHSH and CDR2 is LQKENI in the germline V gene. The complete variable domain, with remaining parts taken from reference TRBV18 and TRBJ2-2, reads NAGVMQNPRHLVRRRGQEARLRCSPMKGHSHVYWYRQLPEEGLKFMVYLQKENIIDESGMPKERFSAEFPKEGPSILRIQQVVRGDSAAYFCASSSPRTAWAGELFFGEGSRLTVL.

The gene calls are TRBV27 and TRBJ1-1; unclear D gene. With 0 bases removed from V and 4 bases from J, the gap between germline ends came to 9 bases. The CDR3 sequence is 14 residues long. Germline V gene sequence: CDR1 MNHEY, CDR2 SMNVEV (reference sequence). The CDR3 nucleotides read TGTGCCAGCAGTTTATCAATCCGGGGCACTGAAGCTTTCTTT. This translates into CASSLSIRGTEAFF.

The CDR3 DNA follows: TGTGCCAGCAGGTGGGGACAGGACTTTGGCTACACCTTC. It specifies CASRWGQDFGYTF. The chain carries TRBV28 and TRBJ1-2; 8 nucleotides match TRBD1. Germline V gene lookup returns CDR1 MDHEN and CDR2 SYDVKM. This CDR3 spans 13 amino acids. The junction had 7 bases not matched to a gene; V was cut back by 6 bases and J by 7 bases.

This chain connects TRBV18 to TRBJ2-1; the match to TRBD2 covers 8 bases. V shed 0 bases and J 6 bases; nucleotides not matched to a gene: 7. The length of the CDR3 is 16 residues. Germline lookup yields CDR1 KGHSH and CDR2 LQKENI. The CDR3, as DNA: TGTGCCAGCTCACCACCGGCGGGCGGGGGGTTCAATGAGCAGTTCTTC. Its translation is CASSPPAGGGFNEQFF.

The chain is built from TRBV12-5 and TRBJ2-1; 7 nucleotides agree with TRBD2. Germline V CDR1 and CDR2: LGHNT, FRNRAP. The CDR3 has 15 residues. The ends lost 6 bases at V and 6 bases at J; junction bases unmatched: 11. In nucleotides, the CDR3 is TGTGCTAGTGGACCTAGGGGACTACCCTTCAATGAGCAGTTCTTC. Residues: CASGPRGLPFNEQFF.

Details on this clone: Other DNA sequences of this sample code for an identical CDR3. The CDR3 region is CASSLSGGAGETQYF. CDR3 bases: TGTGCCAGCAGTCTTAGCGGGGGGGCCGGGGAGACCCAGTACTTC. The chain combines TRBV3-1 (or the pseudogene TRBV3-2) with TRBJ2-5, with 11 nucleotides matching TRBD2. The germline V gene has CDR1 LGHDT and CDR2 YNNKEL (reference sequence). This CDR3 has 15 amino acids. V gave up 6 bases and J gave up 5 bases; unmatched junction bases: 8.

This clone was observed once. The gene calls are TRBV18 and TRBJ1-2; D is possibly TRBD1 (6 bases). Germline CDR1 and CDR2: KGHSH and LQKENI. The CDR3 runs 15 residues. Trimming left V 6 bases short and J 0 bases short, with 14 bases between. CDR3 nucleotides: TGTGCCAGCTCCCCCAAGGACAGATCTAACTATGGCTACACCTTC. This sequence encodes CASSPKDRSNYGYTF.

The chain combines TRBV7-9 with TRBJ1-5; D is unclear. The V end was cut by 0 bases, the J end by 4 bases, with 10 bases between. The germline V gene has CDR1 SEHNR and CDR2 FQNEAQ (reference sequence). CDR3 length: 15 amino acids. The CDR3 DNA reads TGTGCCAGCAGCTTAGCCGGAGGAGTTAATCAGCCCCAGCATTTT. Translation gives CASSLAGGVNQPQHF.

The chain combines TRBV15 with TRBJ2-1, with 15 bases that match TRBD2. V was pared by 6 bases and J by 0 bases, with 6 bases of the junction left unmatched. Germline V gene data show CDR1 as LNHNV and CDR2 as YYDKDF (reference sequence). CDR3 length equals 18 residues. The CDR3 region is CATRPGLAGGRSYNEQFF. The CDR3 DNA is TGTGCCACCAGACCAGGACTAGCGGGGGGGCGCTCCTACAATGAGCAGTTCTTC.

This clone was counted only a few times. The chain recombines TRBV5-5 with TRBJ1-3, with 9 bases identical to TRBD1. The V gene's germline CDR1 is SGHKS and CDR2 YYEKEE (reference sequence). V dropped 0 bases and J dropped 4; count of bases not matched to a gene: 2. This CDR3 is 15 amino acids long. The CDR3 is CASSLGQGGGNTIYF. In DNA, the CDR3 is TGTGCCAGCAGCTTGGGACAGGGGGGAGGAAACACCATATATTTT.

J is TRBJ2-5 and V is TRBV5-4; TRBD2 agrees at 8 bases. Germline loops: CDR1 SGHNT, CDR2 YYREEE (reference sequence). V dropped 3 bases and J dropped 1; count of bases not matched to a gene: 5. The CDR3 covers 15 residues. CDR3 sequence (DNA): TGTGCCAGCAGCTCACTAGCGGAACTCCAAGAGACCCAGTACTTC. Translating gives CASSSLAELQETQYF.